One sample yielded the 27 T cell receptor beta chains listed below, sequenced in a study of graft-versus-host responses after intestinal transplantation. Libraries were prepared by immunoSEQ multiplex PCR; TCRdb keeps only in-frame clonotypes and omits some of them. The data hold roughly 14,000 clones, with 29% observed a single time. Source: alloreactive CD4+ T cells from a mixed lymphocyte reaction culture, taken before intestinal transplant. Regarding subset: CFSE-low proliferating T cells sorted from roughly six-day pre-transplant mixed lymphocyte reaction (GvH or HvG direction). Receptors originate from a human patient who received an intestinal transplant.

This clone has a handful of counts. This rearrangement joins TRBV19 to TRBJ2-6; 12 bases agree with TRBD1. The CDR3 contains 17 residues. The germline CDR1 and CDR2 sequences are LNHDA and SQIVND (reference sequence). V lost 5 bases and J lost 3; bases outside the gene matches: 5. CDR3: CASSRGQGAGGANVLTF. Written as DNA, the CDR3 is TGTGCCAGTAGTCGGGGACAGGGGGCTGGTGGGGCCAACGTCCTGACTTTC.

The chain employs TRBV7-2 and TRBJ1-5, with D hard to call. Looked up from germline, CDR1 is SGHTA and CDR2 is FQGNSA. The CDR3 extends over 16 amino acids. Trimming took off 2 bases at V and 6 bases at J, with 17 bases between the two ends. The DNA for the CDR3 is TGTGCCAGCAGCTTATTTACCGCGGGTTTGGGTCAGCCCCAGCATTTT. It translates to CASSLFTAGLGQPQHF.

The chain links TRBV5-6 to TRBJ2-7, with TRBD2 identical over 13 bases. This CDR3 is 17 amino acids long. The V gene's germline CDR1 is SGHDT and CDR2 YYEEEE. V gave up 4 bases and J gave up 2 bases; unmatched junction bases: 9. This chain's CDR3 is CASSILTSGRTTYEQYF. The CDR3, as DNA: TGTGCCAGCAGCATTCTGACTAGCGGGAGGACGACCTACGAGCAGTACTTC.

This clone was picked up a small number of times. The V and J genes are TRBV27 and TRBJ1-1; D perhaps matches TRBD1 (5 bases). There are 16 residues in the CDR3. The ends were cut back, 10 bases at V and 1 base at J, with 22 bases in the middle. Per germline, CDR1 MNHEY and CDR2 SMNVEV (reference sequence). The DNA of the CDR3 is TGTGCCACCAGCCGCGGGGGGGGGAAGAGGAACACTGAAGCTTTCTTT. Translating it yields CATSRGGGKRNTEAFF.

The DNA of the CDR3 is TGTGCCAGCAGGCGACAGGGGAGCACAGATACGCAGTATTTT. Its protein product is CASRRQGSTDTQYF. This chain connects TRBV2 to TRBJ2-3, with 8 bases lining up with TRBD1. The CDR3 runs 14 residues. Germline values: CDR1 SNHLY, CDR2 FYNNEI. J was trimmed by 0 bases and V by 6 bases; bases with no gene match: 2.

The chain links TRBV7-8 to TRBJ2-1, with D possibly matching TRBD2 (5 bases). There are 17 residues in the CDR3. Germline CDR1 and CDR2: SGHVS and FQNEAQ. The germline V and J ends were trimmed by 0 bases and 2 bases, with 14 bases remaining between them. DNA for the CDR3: TGTGCCAGCAGCTTAGCGCTCTCAGCGGTTCCCTACAATGAGCAGTTCTTC. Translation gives CASSLALSAVPYNEQFF.

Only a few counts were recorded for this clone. The CDR3 coding sequence is TGTGCCAGCAGCCAAGTGGGCAGAGTCAACTCTGGGGCCAACGTCCTGACTTTC. It translates to CASSQVGRVNSGANVLTF. The chain combines TRBV14 with TRBJ2-6; D ambiguous. Per germline, CDR1 SGHDN and CDR2 FVKESK. V gave up 1 base and J gave up 0 bases, with 13 bases separating them. This CDR3 spans 18 amino acids.

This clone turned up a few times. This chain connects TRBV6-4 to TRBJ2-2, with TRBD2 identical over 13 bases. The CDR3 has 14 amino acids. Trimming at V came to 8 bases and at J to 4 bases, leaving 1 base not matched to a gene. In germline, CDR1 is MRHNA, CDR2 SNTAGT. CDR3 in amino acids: CASRTSGSTGELFF. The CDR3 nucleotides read TGTGCCAGCCGGACTAGCGGGAGCACCGGGGAGCTGTTTTTT.

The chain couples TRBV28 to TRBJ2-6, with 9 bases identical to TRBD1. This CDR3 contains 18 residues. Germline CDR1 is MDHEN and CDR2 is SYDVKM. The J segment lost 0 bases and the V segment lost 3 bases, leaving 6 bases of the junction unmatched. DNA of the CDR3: TGTGCCAGCAGTTTGCCCGGGACAGGGACCTCTGGGGCCAACGTCCTGACTTTC. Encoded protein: CASSLPGTGTSGANVLTF.

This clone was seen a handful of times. CDR3 DNA: TGTGCCAGCAGTCGGGACAGGGTGGGATATGGCTACACCTTC. Translated: CASSRDRVGYGYTF. This chain links TRBV6-1 with TRBJ1-2; 9 bases line up with TRBD1. The junction had 6 bases not matched to a gene; V was cut back by 5 bases and J by 5 bases. This CDR3 spans 14 amino acids. CDR1 MNHNS and CDR2 SASEGT come from the germline V gene.

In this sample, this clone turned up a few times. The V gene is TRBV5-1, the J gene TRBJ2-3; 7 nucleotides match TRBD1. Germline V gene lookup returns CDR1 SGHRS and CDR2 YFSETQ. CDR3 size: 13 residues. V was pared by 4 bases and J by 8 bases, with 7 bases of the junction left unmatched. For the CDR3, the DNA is TGCGCCAGCAGCGGCCCGGGACAGCGTACGCAGTATTTT. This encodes CASSGPGQRTQYF.

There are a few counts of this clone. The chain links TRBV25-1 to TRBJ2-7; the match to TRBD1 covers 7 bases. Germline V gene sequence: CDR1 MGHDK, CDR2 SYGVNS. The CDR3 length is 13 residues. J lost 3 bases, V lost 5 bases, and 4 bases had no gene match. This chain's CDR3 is CASSRQGYYEQYF. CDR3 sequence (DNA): TGTGCCAGCAGTAGACAGGGTTACTACGAGCAGTACTTC.

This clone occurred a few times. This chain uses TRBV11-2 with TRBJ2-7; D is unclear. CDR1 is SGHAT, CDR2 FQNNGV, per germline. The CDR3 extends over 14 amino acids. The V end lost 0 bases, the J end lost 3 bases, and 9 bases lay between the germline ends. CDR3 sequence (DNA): TGTGCCAGCAGCTTAGAGTGGGCCGACTACGAGCAGTACTTC. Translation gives CASSLEWADYEQYF.

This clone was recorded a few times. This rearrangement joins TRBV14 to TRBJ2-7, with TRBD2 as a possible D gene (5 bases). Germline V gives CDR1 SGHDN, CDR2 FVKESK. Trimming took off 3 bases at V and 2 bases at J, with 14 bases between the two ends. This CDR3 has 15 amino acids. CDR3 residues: CASSQWRNGAYEQYF. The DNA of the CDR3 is TGTGCCAGCAGCCAGTGGAGGAATGGGGCCTACGAGCAGTACTTC.

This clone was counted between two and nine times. CDR3 nucleotide sequence: TGCGCCAGCAGCTGGCGGGACACCACAGATACGCAGTATTTT. This encodes CASSWRDTTDTQYF. The rearrangement joins TRBV5-1 to TRBJ2-3; D could derive from TRBD1 or TRBD2 (6 bases each). The CDR3 totals 14 residues. Germline V gene data show CDR1 as SGHRS and CDR2 as YFSETQ. The V and J ends lost 3 bases and 2 bases respectively, with 10 bases between them.

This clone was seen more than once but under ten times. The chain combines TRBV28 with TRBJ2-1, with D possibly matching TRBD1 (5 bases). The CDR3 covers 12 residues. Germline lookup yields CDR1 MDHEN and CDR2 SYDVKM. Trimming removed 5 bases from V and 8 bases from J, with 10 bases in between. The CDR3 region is CASSPQGDEQFF. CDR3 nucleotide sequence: TGTGCCAGCAGTCCCCAAGGGGATGAGCAGTTCTTC.

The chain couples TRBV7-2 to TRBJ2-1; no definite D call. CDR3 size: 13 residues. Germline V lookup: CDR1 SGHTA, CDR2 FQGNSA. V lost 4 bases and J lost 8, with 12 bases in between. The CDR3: CASSSRQTDEQFF. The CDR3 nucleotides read TGTGCCAGCAGCTCCCGACAAACGGATGAGCAGTTCTTC.

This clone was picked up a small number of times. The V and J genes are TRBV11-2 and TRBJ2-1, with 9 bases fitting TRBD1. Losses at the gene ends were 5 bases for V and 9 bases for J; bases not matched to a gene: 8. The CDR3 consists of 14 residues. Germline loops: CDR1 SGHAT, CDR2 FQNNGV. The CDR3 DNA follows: TGTGCCAGCAGCGATCAACAGGGGGCCAGTGAGCAGTTCTTC. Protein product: CASSDQQGASEQFF.

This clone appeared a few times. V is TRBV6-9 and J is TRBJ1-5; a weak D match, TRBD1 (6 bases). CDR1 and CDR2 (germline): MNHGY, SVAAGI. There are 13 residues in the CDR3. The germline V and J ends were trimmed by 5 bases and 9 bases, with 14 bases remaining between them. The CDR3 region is CASSTGNLRPQHF. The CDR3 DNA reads TGTGCCAGCAGTACAGGGAATTTGCGGCCCCAGCATTTT.

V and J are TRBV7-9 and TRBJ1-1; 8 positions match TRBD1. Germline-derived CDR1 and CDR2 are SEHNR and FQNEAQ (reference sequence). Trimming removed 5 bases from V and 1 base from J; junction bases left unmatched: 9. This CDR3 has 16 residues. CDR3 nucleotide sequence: TGTGCCAGCAGCGTAGAATTCGGACAGGGGAACACTGAAGCTTTCTTT. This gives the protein CASSVEFGQGNTEAFF.

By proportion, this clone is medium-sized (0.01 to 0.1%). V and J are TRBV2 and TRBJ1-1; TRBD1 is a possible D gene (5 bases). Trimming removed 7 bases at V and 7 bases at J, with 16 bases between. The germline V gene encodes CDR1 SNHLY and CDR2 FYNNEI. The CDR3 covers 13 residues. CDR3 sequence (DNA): TGTGCCAGCATTGATGACGGGACGTTTGAAGCTTTCTTT. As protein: CASIDDGTFEAFF.

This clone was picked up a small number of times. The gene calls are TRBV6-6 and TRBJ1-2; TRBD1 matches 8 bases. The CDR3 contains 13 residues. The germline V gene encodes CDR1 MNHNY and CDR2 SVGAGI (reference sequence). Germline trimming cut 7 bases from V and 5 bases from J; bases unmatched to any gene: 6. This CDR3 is CASNPRTGYGYTF. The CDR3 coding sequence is TGTGCCAGCAACCCGAGGACAGGGTATGGCTACACCTTC.

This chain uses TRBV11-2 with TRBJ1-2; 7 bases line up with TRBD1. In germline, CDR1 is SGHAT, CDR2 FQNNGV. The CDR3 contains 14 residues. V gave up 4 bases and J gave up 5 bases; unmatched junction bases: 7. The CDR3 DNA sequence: TGTGCCAGCAGCTCAGGCAGGGGGGGATATGGCTACACCTTC. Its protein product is CASSSGRGGYGYTF. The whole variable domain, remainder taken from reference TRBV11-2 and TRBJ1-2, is EAGVAQSPRYKIIEKRQSVAFWCNPISGHATLYWYQQILGQGPKLLIQFQNNGVVDDSQLPKDRFSAERLKGVDSTLKIQPAKLEDSAVYLCASSSGRGGYGYTFGSGTRLTVV.

The CDR3 is CASSSDRGSYGYTF. The CDR3, as DNA: TGTGCCAGCAGCTCGGACAGGGGGAGCTATGGCTACACCTTC. The chain has TRBV5-6 and TRBJ1-2; 10 bases line up with TRBD1. The J segment lost 4 bases and the V segment lost 3 bases, leaving 3 bases of the junction unmatched. The germline gives CDR1 SGHDT, CDR2 YYEEEE. CDR3 length: 14 amino acids.

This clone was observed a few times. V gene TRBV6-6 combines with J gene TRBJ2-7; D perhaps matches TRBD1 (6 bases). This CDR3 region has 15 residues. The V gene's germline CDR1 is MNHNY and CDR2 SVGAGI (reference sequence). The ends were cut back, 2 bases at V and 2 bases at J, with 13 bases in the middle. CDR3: CASSYRGRGAYEQYF. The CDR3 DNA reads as TGTGCCAGCAGTTACAGGGGCAGGGGAGCCTACGAGCAGTACTTC.

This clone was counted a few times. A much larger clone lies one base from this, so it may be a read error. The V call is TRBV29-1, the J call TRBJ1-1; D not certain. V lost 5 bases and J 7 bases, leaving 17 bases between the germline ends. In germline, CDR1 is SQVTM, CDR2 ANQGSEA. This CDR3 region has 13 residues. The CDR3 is CSVRVQLGGEAFF. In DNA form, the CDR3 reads TGCAGCGTTCGGGTACAGCTTGGCGGTGAAGCTTTCTTT.

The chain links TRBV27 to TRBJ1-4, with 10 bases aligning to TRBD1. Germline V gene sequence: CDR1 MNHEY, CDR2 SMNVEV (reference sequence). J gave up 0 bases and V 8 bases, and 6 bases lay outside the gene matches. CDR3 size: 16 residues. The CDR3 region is CASSPGQGATNEKLFF. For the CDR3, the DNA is TGTGCCAGCTCTCCCGGACAGGGGGCAACTAATGAAAAACTGTTTTTT.